This entry concerns a single T cell receptor beta chain. Its antigen is undetermined. At one of its ends the junction is not consistent with the germline gene, which may arise from a read error. This entry comes from a study of cytomegalovirus exposure and HLA in healthy donors. A multiplex PCR was run with 60 Vbeta primers and 13 Jbeta primers. Assay used: immunoSEQ multiplex PCR; TCRdb lists only in-frame clones, some missing. Found here are roughly 27,000 clones; the top ten clones hold roughly 0.74%. Per the germline V gene, CDR1 is MDHEN and CDR2 is SYDVKM. This CDR3 is built from 15 residues. The study's findings and limits: The sole available immune exposure information was CMV serostatus.

Source material: PBMCs. This chain uses TRBV28 with TRBJ1-4, with 8 bases lining up with TRBD1. The clonotype originates from a man aged 30 to 39 in good health and CMV-seronegative. The CDR3 protein is CASSLPTGGNEKLSF. CDR3 bases: TGTGCCAGCAGTTTACCTACAGGGGGTAATGAAAAACTGTCTTTT.